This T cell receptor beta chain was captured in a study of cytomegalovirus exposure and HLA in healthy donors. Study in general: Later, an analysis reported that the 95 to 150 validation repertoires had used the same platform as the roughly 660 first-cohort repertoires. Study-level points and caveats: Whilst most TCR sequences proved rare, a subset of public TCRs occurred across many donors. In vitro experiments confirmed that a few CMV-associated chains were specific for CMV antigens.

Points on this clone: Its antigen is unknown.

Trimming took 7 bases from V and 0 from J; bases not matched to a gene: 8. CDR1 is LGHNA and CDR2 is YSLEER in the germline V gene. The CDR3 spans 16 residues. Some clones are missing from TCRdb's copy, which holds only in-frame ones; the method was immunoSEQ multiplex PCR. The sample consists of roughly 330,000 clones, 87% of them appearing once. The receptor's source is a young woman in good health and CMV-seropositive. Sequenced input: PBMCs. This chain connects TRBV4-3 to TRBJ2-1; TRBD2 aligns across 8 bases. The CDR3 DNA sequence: TGCGCCAGCACCCCGACTAGCGTAAGCTCCTACAATGAGCAGTTCTTC. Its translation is CASTPTSVSSYNEQFF.